This T cell receptor beta chain originates from a study of CD8+ T cells in alopecia areata. Extracted RNA was reverse transcribed into cDNA, the sequencing template. TCRdb's table, derived via immunoSEQ multiplex PCR, lists solely in-frame clones and lacks some. The table includes around 86,000 clones, 70% to 85% detected once. Described treatment: oral pan-JAK inhibitor, 5-10 mg twice daily. The receptor was derived from a human donor with alopecia areata. The sequencing used CD8+ T cells sorted from blood, collected around week 44, from a patient treated with tofacitinib.

The CDR3 DNA follows: TGTGCCAGCAGGGACGGATTAAACACTGAAGCTTTCTTT. This codes for CASRDGLNTEAFF. J is TRBJ1-1 and V is TRBV6-1; D gene unclear. Germline CDR1 MNHNS, CDR2 SASEGT. This CDR3 spans 13 amino acids. V lost 6 bases and J 2 bases, leaving 10 bases between the germline ends.